One sample yielded the 15 T cell receptor beta chains listed below, sequenced in a study of cytomegalovirus exposure and HLA in healthy donors. 13 Jbeta primers and 60 Vbeta primers were used for the PCR. The protocol was immunoSEQ multiplex PCR, while the TCRdb copy is restricted to in-frame clones and leaves out a portion. The sample holds 150,000 to 180,000 clones; 65% to 80% are singletons and the top ten take roughly 2.8%. The sample consisted of PBMCs. The receptors here all came from a young man in good health and CMV-seronegative.

This clone turned up a few times. The chain combines TRBV7-9 with TRBJ2-5; 9 bases line up with TRBD1. Unmatched junction bases numbered 13, after V lost 6 bases and J lost 2 bases. The CDR3 has 17 residues. Germline V CDR1 and CDR2: SEHNR, FQNEAQ (reference sequence). DNA for the CDR3: TGTGCCAGCAGTAACACCTACATAGGACAGGGGCAAGAGACCCAGTACTTC. It is translated as CASSNTYIGQGQETQYF.

This clone was detected only a few times. The chain joins TRBV2 to TRBJ1-6; no clear D. CDR3 length: 15 amino acids. The V gene's germline CDR1 is SNHLY and CDR2 FYNNEI. V lost 3 bases and J 0 bases, leaving 6 bases between the germline ends. The CDR3 DNA sequence: TGTGCCAGCAGTGACGCAGGCTCCTATAATTCACCCCTCCACTTT. The encoded protein is CASSDAGSYNSPLHF. Filled out from reference TRBV2 and TRBJ1-6, the complete variable domain reads EPEVTQTPSHQVTQMGQEVILRCVPISNHLYFYWYRQILGQKVEFLVSFYNNEISEKSEIFDDQFSVERPDGSNFTLKIRSTKLEDSAMYFCASSDAGSYNSPLHFGNGTRLTVT.

This clone was observed a handful of times. This chain links TRBV6-1 with TRBJ2-7, with 11 positions matching TRBD1. The V segment lost 0 bases and the J segment 4 bases; nucleotides outside the gene matches: 2. Germline values: CDR1 MNHNS, CDR2 SASEGT. The CDR3 has 15 amino acids. Written as DNA, the CDR3 is TGTGCCAGCAGTGAAGCCGGGACAGGGGGTTACGAGCAGTACTTC. It encodes CASSEAGTGGYEQYF.

The chain employs TRBV7-9 and TRBJ2-3; weak D call: TRBD1 (6 bases). The germline gives CDR1 SEHNR, CDR2 FQNEAQ (reference sequence). V lost 6 bases and J lost 5, with 15 bases in between. There are 14 residues in the CDR3. The CDR3 nucleotides are TGTGCCAGCAGTTATGGGACACAGGGAGATACGCAGTATTTT. Translated, it gives CASSYGTQGDTQYF.

The chain combines TRBV5-5 with TRBJ2-5, with D perhaps TRBD2 (6 bases). This CDR3 has 14 amino acids. Germline lookup yields CDR1 SGHKS and CDR2 YYEKEE (reference sequence). V was pared by 3 bases and J by 6 bases, with 15 bases between. CDR3 sequence (DNA): TGTGCCAGCAGCTCTGGACCGGAGGGGCAGACCCAGTACTTC. It codes for CASSSGPEGQTQYF. The entire variable domain, with the rest obtained from reference TRBV5-5 and TRBJ2-5, is as follows: DAGVTQSPTHLIKTRGQQVTLRCSPISGHKSVSWYQQVLGQGPQFIFQYYEKEERGRGNFPDRFSARQFPNYSSELNVNALLLGDSALYLCASSSGPEGQTQYFGPGTRLLVL.

The sample holds a few counts of this clone. CDR3 amino acids: CASRMGLLYEQYV. CDR3 in DNA: TGTGCCAGTCGCATGGGCCTTTTGTACGAGCAGTACGTC. The chain recombines TRBV6-6 with TRBJ2-7, with D uncertain. V dropped 9 bases and J dropped 4 bases, with 16 bases sitting between them. Germline CDR1 MNHNY, CDR2 SVGAGI (reference sequence). This CDR3 region has 13 residues.

The CDR3 reads CSAQGYNEQFF. CDR3 sequence (DNA): TGCAGTGCTCAGGGCTACAATGAGCAGTTCTTC. This chain connects TRBV20-1 to TRBJ2-1; D is possibly TRBD1 (5 bases). There are 11 residues in the CDR3. V lost 5 bases and J lost 3, with 5 bases in between. The germline V gene has CDR1 DFQATT and CDR2 SNEGSKA (reference sequence).

The chain has TRBV5-5 and TRBJ2-7; the D gene is possibly TRBD1 (6 bases). Per germline, CDR1 SGHKS and CDR2 YYEKEE (reference sequence). Trimming removed 4 bases at V and 2 bases at J, with 16 bases between. This CDR3 has 15 amino acids. The CDR3 nucleotides read TGTGCCAGCAGCAACCGCCGACAGGACCCCTACGAGCAGTACTTC. This encodes CASSNRRQDPYEQYF.

This clone was counted only a few times. J is TRBJ2-7 and V is TRBV28, with TRBD1 identical over 9 bases. Germline V gene sequence: CDR1 MDHEN, CDR2 SYDVKM. The CDR3 is 15 residues long. The trim removed 5 bases at V and 2 bases at J, leaving 7 bases unmatched. The CDR3 DNA reads as TGTGCCAGCAGTCTGGGACAGGGAGGGCCCTACGAGCAGTACGTC. Protein product: CASSLGQGGPYEQYV.

V usage is TRBV7-2 and J usage is TRBJ2-4; possibly TRBD1 for D (5 bases). The germline V gene encodes CDR1 SGHTA and CDR2 FQGNSA. V lost 2 bases and J lost 8, with 10 bases in between. The CDR3 loop spans 13 amino acids. CDR3 sequence (DNA): TGTGCCAGCAGCTTACAGGGATCGGACATTCAGTACTTC. Amino acids: CASSLQGSDIQYF.

In its sample, this clone was seen a few times. Mismatch with germline at one junction end may stem from a read error. CDR3 region: CASSRQNSQYF. The CDR3, as DNA: TGTGCCAGCAGTCGGCAAAACAGTCAGTACTTC. The rearrangement joins TRBV2 to TRBJ2-4; no firm D call. The CDR3 extends over 11 amino acids. The germline CDR1 and CDR2 sequences are SNHLY and FYNNEI.

This clone has a single count. The rearrangement uses TRBV28 and TRBJ2-1; the match to TRBD1 covers 8 bases. The V segment lost 7 bases and the J segment 2 bases; nucleotides outside the gene matches: 13. Germline V gene data show CDR1 as MDHEN and CDR2 as SYDVKM. This CDR3 spans 17 amino acids. The CDR3 sequence is CASIPWASTGAYNEQFF. CDR3 sequence (DNA): TGTGCCAGCATCCCCTGGGCCTCGACAGGGGCCTACAATGAGCAGTTCTTC.

The chain couples TRBV10-2 to TRBJ1-2; D not resolved. Germline CDR1 and CDR2: WSHSY and SAAADI. Deletions cut 3 bases from V and 1 base from J, with 9 bases between. CDR3 length: 14 amino acids. The CDR3 sequence: CASSDGGINYGYTF. CDR3 nucleotides: TGCGCCAGCAGTGACGGAGGGATTAACTATGGCTACACCTTC.

V is TRBV4-1 and J is TRBJ2-2; 8 bases fit TRBD2. The CDR3 spans 17 residues. After removal of 5 bases from V and 0 bases from J, the junction contained 8 bases not matched to a gene. CDR1 is MGHRA and CDR2 is YSYEKL in the germline V gene. The CDR3 DNA is TGCGCCAGCAGCTTCCGACTAGCGAGGGCGAACACCGGGGAGCTGTTTTTT. Amino acid sequence: CASSFRLARANTGELFF.

The V gene is TRBV6-1, the J gene TRBJ2-3, with 8 bases identical to TRBD2. The CDR3 totals 13 residues. Germline values: CDR1 MNHNS, CDR2 SASEGT. V trimming: 5 bases; J trimming: 5 bases; junction bases outside the gene matches: 3. The CDR3 reads CASSRGGVDTQYF. In nucleotides, the CDR3 is TGTGCCAGCAGTCGGGGGGGCGTAGATACGCAGTATTTT.